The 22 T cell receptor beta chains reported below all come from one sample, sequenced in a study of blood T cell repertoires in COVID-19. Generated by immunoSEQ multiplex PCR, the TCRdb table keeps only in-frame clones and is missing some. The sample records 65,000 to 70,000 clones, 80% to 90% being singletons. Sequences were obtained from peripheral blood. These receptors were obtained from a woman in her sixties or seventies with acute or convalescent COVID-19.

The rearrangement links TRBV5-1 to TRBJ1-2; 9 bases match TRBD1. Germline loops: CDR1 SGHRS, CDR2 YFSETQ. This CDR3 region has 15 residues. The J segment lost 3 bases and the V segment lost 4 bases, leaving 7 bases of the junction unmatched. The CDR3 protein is CASSAPDRGYYGYTF. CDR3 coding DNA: TGCGCCAGCAGCGCCCCTGACAGGGGGTACTATGGCTACACCTTC. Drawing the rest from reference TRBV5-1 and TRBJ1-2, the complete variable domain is KAGVTQTPRYLIKTRGQQVTLSCSPISGHRSVSWYQQTPGQGLQFLFEYFSETQRNKGNFPGRFSGRQFSNSRSEMNVSTLELGDSALYLCASSAPDRGYYGYTFGSGTRLTVV.

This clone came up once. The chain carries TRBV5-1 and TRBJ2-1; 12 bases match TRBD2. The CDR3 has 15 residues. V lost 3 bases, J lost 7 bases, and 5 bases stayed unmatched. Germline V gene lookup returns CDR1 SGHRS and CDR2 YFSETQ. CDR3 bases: TGCGCCAGCAGCTCAACTAGCGGGGGGTTTAATGAGCAGTTCTTC. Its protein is CASSSTSGGFNEQFF. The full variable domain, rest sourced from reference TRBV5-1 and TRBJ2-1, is KAGVTQTPRYLIKTRGQQVTLSCSPISGHRSVSWYQQTPGQGLQFLFEYFSETQRNKGNFPGRFSGRQFSNSRSEMNVSTLELGDSALYLCASSSTSGGFNEQFFGPGTRLTVL.

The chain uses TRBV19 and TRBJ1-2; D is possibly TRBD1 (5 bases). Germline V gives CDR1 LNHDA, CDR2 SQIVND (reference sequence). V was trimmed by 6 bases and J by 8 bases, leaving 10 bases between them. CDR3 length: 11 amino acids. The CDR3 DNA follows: TGTGCCAGTAGATCTACAGGAGGCTACACCTTC. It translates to CASRSTGGYTF.

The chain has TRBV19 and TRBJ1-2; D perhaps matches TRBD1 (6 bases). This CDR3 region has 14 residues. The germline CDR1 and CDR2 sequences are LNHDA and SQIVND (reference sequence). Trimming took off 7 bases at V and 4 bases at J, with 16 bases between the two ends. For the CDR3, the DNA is TGTGCCAGTAAAGCTCGACAGGATCTCTATGGCTACACCTTC. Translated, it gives CASKARQDLYGYTF.

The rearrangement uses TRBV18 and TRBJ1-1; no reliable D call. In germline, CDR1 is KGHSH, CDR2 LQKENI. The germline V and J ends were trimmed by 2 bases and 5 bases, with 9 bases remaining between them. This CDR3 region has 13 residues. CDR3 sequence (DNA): TGTGCCAGCTCACCAACTTCTGCGACTGAAGCTTTCTTT. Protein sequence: CASSPTSATEAFF.

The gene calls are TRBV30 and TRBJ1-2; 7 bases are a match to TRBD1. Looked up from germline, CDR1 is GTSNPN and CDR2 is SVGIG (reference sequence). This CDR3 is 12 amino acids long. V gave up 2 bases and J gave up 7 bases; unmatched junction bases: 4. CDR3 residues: CAWSRQGLGYTF. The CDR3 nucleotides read TGTGCCTGGAGTAGACAGGGTCTTGGCTACACCTTC.

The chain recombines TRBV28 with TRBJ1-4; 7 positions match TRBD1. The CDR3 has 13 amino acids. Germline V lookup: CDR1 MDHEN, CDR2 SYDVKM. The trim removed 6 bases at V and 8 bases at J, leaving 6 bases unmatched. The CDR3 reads CASRRTGLEKLFF. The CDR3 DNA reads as TGTGCCAGCAGGCGGACAGGCTTGGAAAAACTGTTTTTT.

In DNA, the CDR3 is TGTGCCAGCAGTTCTAGCGGGACAGCCCAAGAGACCCAGTACTTC. The encoded protein is CASSSSGTAQETQYF. The chain combines TRBV6-5 with TRBJ2-5; TRBD2 aligns across 9 bases. CDR3 length equals 15 residues. Germline trimming cut 4 bases from V and 1 base from J; bases unmatched to any gene: 4. In germline, CDR1 is MNHEY, CDR2 SVGAGI.

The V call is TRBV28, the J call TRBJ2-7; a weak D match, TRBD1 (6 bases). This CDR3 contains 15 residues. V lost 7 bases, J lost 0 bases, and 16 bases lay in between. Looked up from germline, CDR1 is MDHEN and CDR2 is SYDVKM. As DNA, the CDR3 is TGTGCCAGCACCTCTGGGACACCGATCTCCTACGAGCAGTACTTC. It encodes CASTSGTPISYEQYF. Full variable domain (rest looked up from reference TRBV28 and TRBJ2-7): DVKVTQSSRYLVKRTGEKVFLECVQDMDHENMFWYRQDPGLGLRLIYFSYDVKMKEKGDIPEGYSVSREKKERFSLILESASTNQTSMYLCASTSGTPISYEQYFGPGTRLTVT.

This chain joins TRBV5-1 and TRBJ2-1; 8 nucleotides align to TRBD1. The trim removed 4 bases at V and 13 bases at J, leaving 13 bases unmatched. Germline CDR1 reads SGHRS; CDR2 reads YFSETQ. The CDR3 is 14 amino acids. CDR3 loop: CASSVGPRDRQQFF. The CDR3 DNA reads TGCGCCAGCAGCGTAGGTCCCCGGGACAGGCAACAGTTCTTC.

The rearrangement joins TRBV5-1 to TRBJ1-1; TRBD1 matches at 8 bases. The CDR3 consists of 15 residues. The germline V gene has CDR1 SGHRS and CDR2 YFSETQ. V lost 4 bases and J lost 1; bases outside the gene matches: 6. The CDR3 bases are TGCGCCAGCAGCCTCCAGGGGGCACCGAACACTGAAGCTTTCTTT. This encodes CASSLQGAPNTEAFF.

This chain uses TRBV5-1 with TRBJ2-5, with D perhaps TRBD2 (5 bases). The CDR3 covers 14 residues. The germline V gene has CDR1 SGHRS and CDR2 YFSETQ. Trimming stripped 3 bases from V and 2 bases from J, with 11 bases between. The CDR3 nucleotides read TGCGCCAGCAGCTCTTACCGGGATCAAGAGACCCAGTACTTC. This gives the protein CASSSYRDQETQYF. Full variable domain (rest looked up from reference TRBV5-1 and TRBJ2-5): KAGVTQTPRYLIKTRGQQVTLSCSPISGHRSVSWYQQTPGQGLQFLFEYFSETQRNKGNFPGRFSGRQFSNSRSEMNVSTLELGDSALYLCASSSYRDQETQYFGPGTRLLVL.

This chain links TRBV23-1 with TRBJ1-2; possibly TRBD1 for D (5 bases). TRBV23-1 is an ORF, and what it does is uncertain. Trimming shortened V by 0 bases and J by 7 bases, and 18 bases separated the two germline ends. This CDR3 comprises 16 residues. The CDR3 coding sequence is TGCGCCAGCAGTCAATCCACATGCGGGGCGGGGGGTGGCTACACCTTC. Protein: CASSQSTCGAGGGYTF.

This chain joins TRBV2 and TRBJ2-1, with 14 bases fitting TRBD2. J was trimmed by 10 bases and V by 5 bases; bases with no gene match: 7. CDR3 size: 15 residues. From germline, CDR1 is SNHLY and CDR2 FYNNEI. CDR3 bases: TGTGCCAGCAGTTTGACTAGCGGGGGGGCCAGGGAGCAGTTCTTC. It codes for CASSLTSGGAREQFF. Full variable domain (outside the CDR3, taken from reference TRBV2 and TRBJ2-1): EPEVTQTPSHQVTQMGQEVILRCVPISNHLYFYWYRQILGQKVEFLVSFYNNEISEKSEIFDDQFSVERPDGSNFTLKIRSTKLEDSAMYFCASSLTSGGAREQFFGPGTRLTVL.

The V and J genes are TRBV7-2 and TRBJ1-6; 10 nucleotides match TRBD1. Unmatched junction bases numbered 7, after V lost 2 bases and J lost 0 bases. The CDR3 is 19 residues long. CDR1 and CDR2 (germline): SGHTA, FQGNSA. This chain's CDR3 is CASSLRTGGRSSYNSPLHF. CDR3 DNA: TGTGCCAGCAGCTTACGGACAGGGGGAAGGAGCTCCTATAATTCACCCCTCCACTTT.

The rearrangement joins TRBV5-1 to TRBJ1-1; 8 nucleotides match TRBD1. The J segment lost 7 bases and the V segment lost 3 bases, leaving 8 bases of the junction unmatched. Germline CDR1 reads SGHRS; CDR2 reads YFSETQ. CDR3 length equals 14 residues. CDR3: CASSSGQALGEAFF. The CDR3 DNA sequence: TGCGCCAGCAGCTCGGGACAGGCCCTGGGTGAAGCTTTCTTT.

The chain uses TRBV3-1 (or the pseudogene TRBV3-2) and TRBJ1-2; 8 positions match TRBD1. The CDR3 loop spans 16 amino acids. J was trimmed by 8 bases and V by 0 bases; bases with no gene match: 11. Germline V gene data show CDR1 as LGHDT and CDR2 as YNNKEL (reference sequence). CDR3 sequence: CASSQERWTGSDGYTF. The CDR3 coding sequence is TGTGCCAGCAGCCAAGAACGCTGGACAGGGAGTGACGGCTACACCTTC.

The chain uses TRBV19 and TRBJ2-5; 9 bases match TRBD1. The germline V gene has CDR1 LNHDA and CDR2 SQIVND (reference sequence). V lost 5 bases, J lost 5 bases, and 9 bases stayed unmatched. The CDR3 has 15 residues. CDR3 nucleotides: TGTGCCAGTAGTCGCCAAGGGACAGGGAAGGAGACCCAGTACTTC. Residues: CASSRQGTGKETQYF.

CDR3 loop: CASSVGLAGRETQYF. CDR3 sequence (DNA): TGTGCCAGCAGCGTCGGACTAGCGGGGCGCGAGACCCAGTACTTC. This chain connects TRBV9 to TRBJ2-5; 12 bases match TRBD2. V dropped 2 bases and J dropped 5; count of bases not matched to a gene: 4. Germline CDR1 is SGDLS and CDR2 is YYNGEE. CDR3 length: 15 residues.

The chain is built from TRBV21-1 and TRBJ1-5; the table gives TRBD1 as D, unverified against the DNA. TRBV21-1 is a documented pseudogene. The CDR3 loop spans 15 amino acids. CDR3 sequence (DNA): TGTGCCAGCAGCTCCCTGAAAGGGGGCCTCGAGACCCAGCATTTT. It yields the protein CASSSLKGGLETQHF.

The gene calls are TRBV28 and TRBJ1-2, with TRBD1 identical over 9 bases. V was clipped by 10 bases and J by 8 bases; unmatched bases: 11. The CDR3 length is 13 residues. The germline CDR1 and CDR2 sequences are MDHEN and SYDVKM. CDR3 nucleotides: TGTGCCACTAGGACAGGGGTTATAATGGGCTACACCTTC. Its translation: CATRTGVIMGYTF.

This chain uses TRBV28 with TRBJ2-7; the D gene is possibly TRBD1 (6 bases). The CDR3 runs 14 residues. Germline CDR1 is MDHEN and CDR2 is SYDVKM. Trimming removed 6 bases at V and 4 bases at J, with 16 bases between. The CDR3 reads CASRSSRGLYEQYF. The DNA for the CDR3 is TGTGCCAGCAGGAGTTCCAGGGGCTTATACGAGCAGTACTTC.